The subject of this entry is one TCR beta chain. The junction departs from the called germline gene at one end, perhaps through a read error. This sample was taken from a study of OX40 agonist ivuxolimab in advanced cancers. Clones were read by immunoSEQ multiplex PCR, and TCRdb kept only the in-frame ones, dropping some. The data show approximately 25,000 clones, with roughly 90% seen just once and about 49% held by the top ten. This clonotype was obtained from an adult with an advanced solid tumor such as melanoma, head and neck, liver or kidney cancer. The sample was CD4+ or CD8+ T cells sorted from blood, taken in a trial of the OX40 agonist ivuxolimab.

CDR3 amino acids: CAWSVQTGAGGKTVF. The CDR3 nucleotides are TGTGCCTGGAGTGTACAAACAGGGGCTGGTGGAAAAACTGTTTTT. The chain combines TRBV30 with TRBJ1-4, with 7 positions matching TRBD1. Germline values: CDR1 GTSNPN, CDR2 SVGIG (reference sequence). The CDR3 spans 15 residues.